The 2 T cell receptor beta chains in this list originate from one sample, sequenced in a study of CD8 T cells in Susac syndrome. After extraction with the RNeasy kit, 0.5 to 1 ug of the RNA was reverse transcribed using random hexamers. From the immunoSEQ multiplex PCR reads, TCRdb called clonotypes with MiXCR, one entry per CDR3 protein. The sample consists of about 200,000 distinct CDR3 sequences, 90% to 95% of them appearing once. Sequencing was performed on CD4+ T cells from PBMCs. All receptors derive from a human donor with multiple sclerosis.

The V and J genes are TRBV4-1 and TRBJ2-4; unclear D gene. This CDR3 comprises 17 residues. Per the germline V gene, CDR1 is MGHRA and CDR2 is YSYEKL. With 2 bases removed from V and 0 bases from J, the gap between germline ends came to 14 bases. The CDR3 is CASSQMGQRLAKNIQYF. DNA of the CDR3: TGCGCCAGCAGCCAAATGGGCCAGCGCCTAGCCAAAAACATTCAGTACTTC.

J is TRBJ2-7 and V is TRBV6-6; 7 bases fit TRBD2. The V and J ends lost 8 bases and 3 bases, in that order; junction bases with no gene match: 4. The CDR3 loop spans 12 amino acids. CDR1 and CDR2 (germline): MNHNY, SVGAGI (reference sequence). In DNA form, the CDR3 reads TGTGCCAGCCGTGGGGGGGTCTACGAGCAGTACTTC. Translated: CASRGGVYEQYF.